Listed below are T cell receptor beta chains from one sample, sequenced in a study of CD4 T cells in relation to SARS-CoV-2 and coronaviruses. Some clones are missing from TCRdb's copy, which holds only in-frame ones; the method was immunoSEQ multiplex PCR. Of 9,500 to 13,000 clones in the sample, around 87% are singletons; the top ten hold about 2.2%. Material: naive CD4+ T cells from PBMCs. These receptors were collected from an adult with COVID-19. Each CDR3 is given with its conserved first and last residue. Fields, in order: clone size, J gene, V gene, D gene, CDR3 protein, CDR3 DNA. D genes are given only for firm matches. Clone size is given for some rows only: seen once, a few or many times, or a class if the clone is expanded.

.	TRBJ2-3	TRBV6-1	.	CASSDTAGADTQYF	TGTGCCAGCAGTGACACGGCGGGGGCGGATACGCAGTATTTT
.	TRBJ2-1	TRBV3-1/TRBV3-2	.	CASSQDANAYNEQFF	TGTGCCAGCAGCCAAGATGCCAACGCCTACAATGAGCAGTTCTTC
.	TRBJ1-3	TRBV6-5	.	CASSYSNGRGGNTIYF	TGTGCCAGCAGTTACTCGAACGGCAGGGGTGGAAACACCATATATTTT
.	TRBJ1-1	TRBV18	TRBD1	CASSPREAGGRAFF	TGTGCCAGCTCACCACGGGAGGCAGGGGGTAGGGCTTTCTTT
.	TRBJ2-1	TRBV3-1/TRBV3-2	TRBD2	CASSQVSGSGGYNEQFF	TGTGCCAGCAGCCAAGTCTCCGGTAGCGGGGGCTACAATGAGCAGTTCTTC
.	TRBJ2-2	TRBV5-6	TRBD2	CAGARRAGGNTGELFF	TGTGCCGGAGCCCGCCGCGCGGGGGGGAACACCGGGGAGCTGTTTTTT
few	TRBJ2-7	TRBV3-1/TRBV3-2	.	CASSQRDNYEQYF	TGTGCCAGCAGCCAACGGGACAACTACGAGCAGTACTTC
.	TRBJ2-1	TRBV28	.	CASSFSLAGPRGEQFF	TGTGCCAGCAGTTTCTCACTCGCCGGGCCCCGCGGTGAGCAGTTCTTC
.	TRBJ2-1	TRBV9	.	CASSVGIAADNEQFF	TGTGCCAGCAGCGTAGGGATAGCGGCAGACAATGAGCAGTTCTTC
.	TRBJ1-3	TRBV19	.	CASSMLQSSGNTIYF	TGTGCCAGTAGTATGTTACAAAGCTCTGGAAACACCATATATTTT
.	TRBJ2-3	TRBV5-1	TRBD2	CASSLEGAGGRDTQYF	TGCGCCAGCAGCTTGGAGGGTGCGGGGGGGCGTGATACGCAGTATTTT